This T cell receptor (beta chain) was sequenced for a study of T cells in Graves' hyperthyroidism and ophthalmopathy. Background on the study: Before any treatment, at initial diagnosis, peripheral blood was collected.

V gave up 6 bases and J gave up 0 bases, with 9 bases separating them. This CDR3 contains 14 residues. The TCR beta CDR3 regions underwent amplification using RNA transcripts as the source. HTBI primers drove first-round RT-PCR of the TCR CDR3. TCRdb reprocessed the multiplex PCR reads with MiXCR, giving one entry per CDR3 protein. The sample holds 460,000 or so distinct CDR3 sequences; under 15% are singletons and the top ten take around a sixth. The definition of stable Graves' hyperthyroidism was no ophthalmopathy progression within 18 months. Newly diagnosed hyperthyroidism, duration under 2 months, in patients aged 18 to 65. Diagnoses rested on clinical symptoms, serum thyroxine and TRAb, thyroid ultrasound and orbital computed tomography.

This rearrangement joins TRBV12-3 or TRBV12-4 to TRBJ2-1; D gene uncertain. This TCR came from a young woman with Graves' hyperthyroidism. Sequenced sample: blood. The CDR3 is CASSVDGSYNEQFF. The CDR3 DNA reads TGTGCCAGCAGCGTAGACGGCTCCTACAATGAGCAGTTCTTC.